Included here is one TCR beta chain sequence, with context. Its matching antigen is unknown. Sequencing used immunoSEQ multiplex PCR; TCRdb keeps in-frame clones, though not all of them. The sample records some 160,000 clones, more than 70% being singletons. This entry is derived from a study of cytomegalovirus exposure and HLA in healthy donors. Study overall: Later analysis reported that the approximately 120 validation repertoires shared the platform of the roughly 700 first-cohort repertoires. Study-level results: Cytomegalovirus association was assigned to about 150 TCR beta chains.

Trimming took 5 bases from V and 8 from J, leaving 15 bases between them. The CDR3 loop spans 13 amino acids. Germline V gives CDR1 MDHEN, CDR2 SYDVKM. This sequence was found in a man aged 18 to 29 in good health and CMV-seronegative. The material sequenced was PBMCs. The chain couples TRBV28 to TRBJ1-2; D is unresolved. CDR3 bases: TGTGCCAGCAGTCCCCGGGGAGCTCGGGGCTACACCTTC. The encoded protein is CASSPRGARGYTF.